The 26 T cell receptor beta chains below all came from one sample that was sequenced in a study of cytomegalovirus exposure and HLA in healthy donors. In the PCR, 60 Vbeta and 13 Jbeta primers were used. Generated by immunoSEQ multiplex PCR, the TCRdb table keeps only in-frame clones and is missing some. The table has about 160,000 clones, 65% to 80% seen once. Sequencing used PBMCs. These receptors were collected from a female donor in good health and CMV-seronegative.

This clone turned up a few times. J is TRBJ2-7 and V is TRBV5-4, with a tentative D call TRBD2 (5 bases). The CDR3 is 13 residues long. The germline V gene has CDR1 SGHNT and CDR2 YYREEE (reference sequence). V lost 2 bases, J lost 0 bases, and 6 bases lay in between. DNA of the CDR3: TGTGCCAGCAGCTTTGGGAGCTCCTACGAGCAGTACTTC. As protein: CASSFGSSYEQYF. The entire variable domain, with the rest obtained from reference TRBV5-4 and TRBJ2-7, is as follows: ETGVTQSPTHLIKTRGQQVTLRCSSQSGHNTVSWYQQALGQGPQFIFQYYREEENGRGNFPPRFSGLQFPNYSSELNVNALELDDSALYLCASSFGSSYEQYFGPGTRLTVT.

This chain connects TRBV11-2 to TRBJ1-2; D is unclear. Germline V CDR1 and CDR2: SGHAT, FQNNGV. Trimming pared 0 bases from V and 4 bases from J, leaving 12 bases between. CDR3 length: 15 residues. The CDR3 nucleotides read TGTGCCAGCAGCTTAGATCCCTGGGAGGGCTATGGCTACACCTTC. Translating it yields CASSLDPWEGYGYTF.

The chain combines TRBV2 with TRBJ2-5, with 9 bases lining up with TRBD1. This CDR3 is 14 amino acids long. The V and J ends lost 8 bases and 2 bases, in that order; junction bases with no gene match: 6. Germline V gene sequence: CDR1 SNHLY, CDR2 FYNNEI. The CDR3 sequence is CASEGQGPQETQYF. The CDR3 DNA reads as TGTGCCAGCGAGGGACAGGGCCCTCAAGAGACCCAGTACTTC.

The V and J genes are TRBV6-5 and TRBJ1-1, with D unclear. The CDR3 spans 14 residues. Per the germline V gene, CDR1 is MNHEY and CDR2 is SVGAGI. V lost 2 bases to trimming and J lost 0 bases, with 7 bases between them. In DNA form, the CDR3 reads TGTGCCAGCAGTTACCGACTGTTGAACACTGAAGCTTTCTTT. This translates into CASSYRLLNTEAFF.

The rearrangement joins TRBV5-1 to TRBJ2-3, with 10 bases fitting TRBD2. V lost 2 bases to trimming and J lost 4 bases; unmatched junction nucleotides: 4. This CDR3 is built from 15 residues. The V gene's germline CDR1 is SGHRS and CDR2 YFSETQ. This CDR3 reads CASSLAGGAADTQYF. CDR3 nucleotides: TGCGCCAGCAGCTTAGCGGGGGGGGCGGCAGATACGCAGTATTTT.

The rearrangement joins TRBV6-5 to TRBJ1-4, with 7 bases lining up with TRBD1. This CDR3 spans 15 amino acids. Per germline, CDR1 MNHEY and CDR2 SVGAGI. Trimming removed 0 bases from V and 8 bases from J; junction bases left unmatched: 6. As DNA, the CDR3 is TGTGCCAGCAGTTACTCTCCTGACAGGGCCGAAAAACTGTTTTTT. Translating it yields CASSYSPDRAEKLFF.

This chain links TRBV6-6 with TRBJ2-3; TRBD2 agrees at 9 bases. Germline V gene lookup returns CDR1 MNHNY and CDR2 SVGAGI (reference sequence). Losses at the gene ends were 2 bases for V and 3 bases for J; bases not matched to a gene: 3. This CDR3 contains 15 residues. The CDR3 nucleotides are TGTGCCAGCAGTTACAGTCTAGCGGGAACAGATACGCAGTATTTT. It encodes CASSYSLAGTDTQYF.

This chain joins TRBV25-1 and TRBJ2-1; TRBD2 is a possible D gene (5 bases). Germline CDR1 and CDR2: MGHDK and SYGVNS. The CDR3 consists of 18 residues. V shed 0 bases and J shed 1 base, with 16 bases lying between them. CDR3 sequence (DNA): TGTGCCAGCAGTGAATATGTAGGAGGTAGCGAGTCCTACAATGAGCAGTTCTTC. It encodes CASSEYVGGSESYNEQFF. The variable domain in full, with the rest retrieved from reference TRBV25-1 and TRBJ2-1, is EADIYQTPRYLVIGTGKKITLECSQTMGHDKMYWYQQDPGMELHLIHYSYGVNSTEKGDLSSESTVSRIRTEHFPLTLESARPSHTSQYLCASSEYVGGSESYNEQFFGPGTRLTVL.

This clone was recorded only once. J is TRBJ2-1 and V is TRBV7-6, with 7 nucleotides matching TRBD1. V gave up 5 bases and J gave up 7 bases; unmatched junction bases: 2. Germline CDR1 is SGHVS and CDR2 is FNYEAQ. There are 12 residues in the CDR3. The CDR3 DNA is TGTGCCAGCAGCCTACAGGGGAATGAGCAGTTCTTC. Translated, it gives CASSLQGNEQFF. The entire variable domain, with the rest obtained from reference TRBV7-6 and TRBJ2-1, is as follows: GAGVSQSPRYKVTKRGQDVALRCDPISGHVSLYWYRQALGQGPEFLTYFNYEAQQDKSGLPNDRFSAERPEGSISTLTIQRTEQRDSAMYRCASSLQGNEQFFGPGTRLTVL.

The chain is built from TRBV7-2 and TRBJ2-3, with 8 bases lining up with TRBD2. CDR1 and CDR2 from the germline V gene are SGHTA and FQGNSA. The CDR3 is 16 residues long. The junction had 9 bases not matched to a gene; V was cut back by 7 bases and J by 0 bases. The chain's CDR3 is CASTRGGGLSTDTQYF. DNA for the CDR3: TGTGCCAGCACCCGGGGGGGCGGTTTAAGCACAGATACGCAGTATTTT. Combining the CDR3 with reference TRBV7-2 and TRBJ2-3 gives the whole variable domain GAGVSQSPSNKVTEKGKDVELRCDPISGHTALYWYRQSLGQGLEFLIYFQGNSAPDKSGLPSDRFSAERTGGSVSTLTIQRTQQEDSAVYLCASTRGGGLSTDTQYFGPGTRLTVL.

This clone has just one count. The V gene is TRBV7-8, the J gene TRBJ2-5; TRBD2 is a possible D gene (6 bases). Trimming took 2 bases from V and 4 from J, leaving 11 bases between them. CDR1 SGHVS and CDR2 FQNEAQ come from the germline V gene. The CDR3 loop spans 14 amino acids. CDR3 in amino acids: CASSLRDSAETQYF. As DNA, the CDR3 is TGTGCCAGCAGCTTAAGGGACTCAGCAGAGACCCAGTACTTC.

This clone showed up just a few times. The J gene is TRBJ2-6, the V gene TRBV19; D is uncertain. Trimming shortened V by 5 bases and J by 0 bases, and 5 bases separated the two germline ends. The CDR3 is 14 residues long. The V gene's germline CDR1 is LNHDA and CDR2 SQIVND (reference sequence). CDR3 DNA: TGTGCCAGTAGTCCCGTCTCTGGGGCCAACGTCCTGACTTTC. Encoded protein: CASSPVSGANVLTF.

This chain joins TRBV7-3 and TRBJ2-1, with 9 bases that match TRBD2. This CDR3 comprises 16 residues. V gave up 0 bases and J gave up 3 bases; unmatched junction bases: 3. Germline V CDR1 and CDR2: SGHTA, FQGTGA. The DNA of the CDR3 is TGTGCCAGCAGCTTAACTAGCGGGGGCTTCTACAATGAGCAGTTCTTC. Protein sequence: CASSLTSGGFYNEQFF.

The rearrangement uses TRBV7-2 and TRBJ1-2; 7 nucleotides align to TRBD1. V was clipped by 1 base and J by 5 bases; unmatched bases: 4. The CDR3 extends over 14 amino acids. Germline CDR1 is SGHTA and CDR2 is FQGNSA. As DNA, the CDR3 is TGTGCCAGCAGCTTAGTTAAGGGGGCTTATGGCTACACCTTC. It translates to CASSLVKGAYGYTF.

The chain uses TRBV4-1 and TRBJ1-2; D possibly corresponds to TRBD1 (6 bases). This CDR3 region has 13 residues. CDR1 is MGHRA and CDR2 is YSYEKL in the germline V gene. V shed 2 bases and J shed 7 bases, with 11 bases lying between them. The CDR3 coding sequence is TGCGCCAGCAGCCAAACAGGGTTTGGTGGCTACACCTTC. Its protein product is CASSQTGFGGYTF.

The CDR3 loop is CASSAVNLAGRGEQYF. The CDR3 nucleotides read TGTGCCAGCAGCGCCGTTAACCTAGCAGGCCGTGGCGAGCAGTACTTC. The rearrangement links TRBV9 to TRBJ2-7, with D maybe TRBD2 (5 bases). The germline V gene encodes CDR1 SGDLS and CDR2 YYNGEE. There are 16 residues in the CDR3. V dropped 3 bases and J dropped 6 bases, with 22 bases sitting between them.

In its sample, this clone was seen a few times. The chain couples TRBV6-1 to TRBJ1-3, with no clear D. V lost 4 bases and J 0 bases, leaving 13 bases between the germline ends. The CDR3 has 16 residues. The V gene's germline CDR1 is MNHNS and CDR2 SASEGT. This CDR3 is CASSVWRAHSGNTIYF. The CDR3 DNA is TGTGCCAGCAGTGTATGGAGGGCCCACTCTGGAAACACCATATATTTT.

The chain combines TRBV12-5 with TRBJ2-7; possibly TRBD1 for D (7 bases). CDR3 length equals 18 residues. Germline V gene sequence: CDR1 LGHNT, CDR2 FRNRAP. Trimming stripped 2 bases from V and 0 bases from J, with 20 bases between. The CDR3 loop reads CASGLSPGGGPTSYEQYF. CDR3 DNA: TGTGCTAGTGGTTTGTCCCCAGGGGGAGGCCCTACCTCCTACGAGCAGTACTTC.

The rearrangement joins TRBV19 to TRBJ1-1; D perhaps matches TRBD1 (5 bases). With 3 bases removed from V and 8 bases from J, the gap between germline ends came to 13 bases. Germline CDR1 LNHDA, CDR2 SQIVND (reference sequence). The CDR3 loop spans 13 amino acids. The CDR3 reads CASSISGTSEAFF. Here the CDR3 DNA reads TGTGCCAGTAGTATTAGCGGGACTTCCGAAGCTTTCTTT.

In DNA, the CDR3 is TGTGCCAGCAGCCACCAGGCAGAATACAATGAGCAGTTCTTC. The encoded protein is CASSHQAEYNEQFF. The rearrangement joins TRBV7-9 to TRBJ2-1; no clear D. Germline loops: CDR1 SEHNR, CDR2 FQNEAQ (reference sequence). Trimming stripped 5 bases from V and 4 bases from J, with 12 bases between. The CDR3 has 14 amino acids.

CDR3 sequence: CASSFRRLGQPQHF. The CDR3 coding sequence is TGTGCCAGCAGTTTCAGGAGGTTAGGACAGCCCCAGCATTTT. The chain combines TRBV27 with TRBJ1-5; the D is unclear. Per germline, CDR1 MNHEY and CDR2 SMNVEV (reference sequence). V shed 3 bases and J shed 7 bases, with 13 bases lying between them. CDR3 length: 14 amino acids.

In this sample, this clone turned up once. The CDR3, as DNA: TGTGCCAGCAGCTTGGCGGACAGGGCGTACACTGAAGCTTTCTTT. Translating gives CASSLADRAYTEAFF. The chain recombines TRBV5-4 with TRBJ1-1, with 8 bases matching TRBD1. Trimming removed 0 bases from V and 3 bases from J; junction bases left unmatched: 4. Per germline, CDR1 SGHNT and CDR2 YYREEE (reference sequence). The CDR3 length is 15 residues.

V usage is TRBV14 and J usage is TRBJ2-7, with 7 nucleotides matching TRBD1. CDR3 size: 15 residues. Per germline, CDR1 SGHDN and CDR2 FVKESK. V lost 3 bases, J lost 2 bases, and 7 bases stayed unmatched. CDR3 loop: CASSHSDRPAYEQYF. CDR3 nucleotides: TGTGCCAGCAGCCATTCGGACAGGCCTGCCTACGAGCAGTACTTC.

A few counts support this clone. The sample has other DNA sequences that encode this CDR3 too. The chain combines TRBV2 with TRBJ1-2, with 8 positions matching TRBD1. Germline lookup yields CDR1 SNHLY and CDR2 FYNNEI. J gave up 7 bases and V 2 bases, and 3 bases lay outside the gene matches. The CDR3 is 13 amino acids. The CDR3 region is CASSEQGAGGYTF. The CDR3 region has the DNA TGTGCCAGCAGTGAACAGGGGGCGGGTGGCTACACCTTC.

The chain carries TRBV5-4 and TRBJ1-2; the D gene is possibly TRBD1 (6 bases). Per the germline V gene, CDR1 is SGHNT and CDR2 is YYREEE (reference sequence). V lost 0 bases to trimming and J lost 8 bases, with 17 bases between them. The CDR3 extends over 15 amino acids. The CDR3 sequence: CASSLAEDRLKGYTF. CDR3 sequence (DNA): TGTGCCAGCAGCTTGGCCGAAGACAGGTTGAAAGGCTACACCTTC.

In its sample, this clone was seen once. V usage is TRBV5-8 and J usage is TRBJ1-5, with 7 positions matching TRBD1. The ends lost 5 bases at V and 6 bases at J; junction bases unmatched: 8. The CDR3 loop spans 14 amino acids. Looked up from germline, CDR1 is SGHTS and CDR2 is YDEGEE. The CDR3 region has the DNA TGTGCCAGCAGGCTGACAGGGCAACTTCAGCCCCAGCATTTT. Protein: CASRLTGQLQPQHF.